The 9 T cell receptor beta chains given below trace back to one sample, sequenced in a study of blood T cell repertoires in COVID-19. Generated by immunoSEQ multiplex PCR, the TCRdb table keeps only in-frame clones and is missing some. This table holds roughly 30,000 clones, around three quarters found once. Sequencing used peripheral blood. All receptors derive from a man aged 65 to 79 with acute or convalescent COVID-19.

This rearrangement joins TRBV11-1 to TRBJ1-1; 8 bases align to TRBD1. The germline V gene has CDR1 SGHAT and CDR2 FQDESV (reference sequence). CDR3 length: 15 residues. The V gene end was trimmed by 5 bases and the J gene end by 5 bases; junction bases not matched to a gene: 10. CDR3 region: CASSKNRGIDTEAFF. As DNA, the CDR3 is TGTGCCAGCAGCAAGAACAGGGGGATAGATACTGAAGCTTTCTTT.

V is TRBV30 and J is TRBJ1-6; the D is unclear. CDR3 size: 13 residues. Germline V gene lookup returns CDR1 GTSNPN and CDR2 SVGIG (reference sequence). With 3 bases removed from V and 8 bases from J, the gap between germline ends came to 11 bases. The CDR3 here is CAWSLGLDSPLHF. The CDR3 coding sequence is TGTGCCTGGAGCCTCGGGTTGGATTCACCCCTCCACTTT.

This clone was seen a single time. The chain links TRBV6-1 to TRBJ1-2; TRBD1 matches at 11 bases. V dropped 1 base and J dropped 0; count of bases not matched to a gene: 10. This CDR3 region has 19 residues. The V gene's germline CDR1 is MNHNS and CDR2 SASEGT. The CDR3 nucleotides are TGTGCCAGCAGTGAAGAGGACAGGGGGCCTGGCTGGGCTAACTATGGCTACACCTTC. Protein product: CASSEEDRGPGWANYGYTF.

The chain combines TRBV7-2 with TRBJ2-2; 12 nucleotides align to TRBD2. The CDR3 runs to 16 residues. Germline CDR1 reads SGHTA; CDR2 reads FQGNSA. V dropped 4 bases and J dropped 4; count of bases not matched to a gene: 4. CDR3 nucleotides: TGTGCCAGCAGCTACCAGGGACTAGCGGGCACCGGGGAGCTGTTTTTT. Encoded protein: CASSYQGLAGTGELFF.

The rearrangement joins TRBV7-2 to TRBJ2-2, with D tentatively TRBD2 (6 bases). V was clipped by 6 bases and J by 5 bases, with 16 bases between them. Germline CDR1 reads SGHTA; CDR2 reads FQGNSA. The CDR3 runs to 15 residues. In DNA, the CDR3 is TGTGCCAGCAGACATGCCGGGACTCAAACCGGGGAGCTGTTTTTT. It translates to CASRHAGTQTGELFF.

The chain combines TRBV4-2 with TRBJ1-6; tentative D call: TRBD1 (5 bases). Trimming removed 0 bases from V and 9 bases from J, with 18 bases in between. The CDR3 covers 17 residues. Germline assignment: CDR1 LGHNA and CDR2 YNFKEQ. CDR3 sequence reads: CASSQEVSGDGLSPLHF. The CDR3 DNA follows: TGTGCCAGCAGCCAAGAGGTATCGGGGGACGGGCTTTCACCCCTCCACTTT.

This clone appeared a few times. The chain combines TRBV28 with TRBJ1-3; 7 bases line up with TRBD1. This CDR3 contains 15 residues. With V trimmed by 5 bases and J by 0 bases, 4 bases remained unmatched. The germline V gene has CDR1 MDHEN and CDR2 SYDVKM. The CDR3 reads CASSKDRDSGNTIYF. Here the CDR3 DNA reads TGTGCCAGCAGTAAAGACAGGGACTCTGGAAACACCATATATTTT.

The table lists this clone with many counts. This chain connects TRBV12-3 or TRBV12-4 to TRBJ1-5; D is uncertain. The V end was cut by 1 base, the J end by 7 bases, with 8 bases between. The CDR3 is 13 residues long. CDR3 DNA: TGTGCCAGCAGTTTAGGCGATAAGCAGCCCCAGCATTTT. Its protein is CASSLGDKQPQHF.

The CDR3 DNA reads TGTGCCAGCAGTTTAAAGGGCGGGCACGGATTACTAAATCAGCCCCAGCATTTT. Translating gives CASSLKGGHGLLNQPQHF. J is TRBJ1-5 and V is TRBV28, with no clear D. V lost 2 bases and J 4 bases, leaving 21 bases between the germline ends. CDR1 and CDR2 from the germline V gene are MDHEN and SYDVKM. The CDR3 has 18 amino acids.